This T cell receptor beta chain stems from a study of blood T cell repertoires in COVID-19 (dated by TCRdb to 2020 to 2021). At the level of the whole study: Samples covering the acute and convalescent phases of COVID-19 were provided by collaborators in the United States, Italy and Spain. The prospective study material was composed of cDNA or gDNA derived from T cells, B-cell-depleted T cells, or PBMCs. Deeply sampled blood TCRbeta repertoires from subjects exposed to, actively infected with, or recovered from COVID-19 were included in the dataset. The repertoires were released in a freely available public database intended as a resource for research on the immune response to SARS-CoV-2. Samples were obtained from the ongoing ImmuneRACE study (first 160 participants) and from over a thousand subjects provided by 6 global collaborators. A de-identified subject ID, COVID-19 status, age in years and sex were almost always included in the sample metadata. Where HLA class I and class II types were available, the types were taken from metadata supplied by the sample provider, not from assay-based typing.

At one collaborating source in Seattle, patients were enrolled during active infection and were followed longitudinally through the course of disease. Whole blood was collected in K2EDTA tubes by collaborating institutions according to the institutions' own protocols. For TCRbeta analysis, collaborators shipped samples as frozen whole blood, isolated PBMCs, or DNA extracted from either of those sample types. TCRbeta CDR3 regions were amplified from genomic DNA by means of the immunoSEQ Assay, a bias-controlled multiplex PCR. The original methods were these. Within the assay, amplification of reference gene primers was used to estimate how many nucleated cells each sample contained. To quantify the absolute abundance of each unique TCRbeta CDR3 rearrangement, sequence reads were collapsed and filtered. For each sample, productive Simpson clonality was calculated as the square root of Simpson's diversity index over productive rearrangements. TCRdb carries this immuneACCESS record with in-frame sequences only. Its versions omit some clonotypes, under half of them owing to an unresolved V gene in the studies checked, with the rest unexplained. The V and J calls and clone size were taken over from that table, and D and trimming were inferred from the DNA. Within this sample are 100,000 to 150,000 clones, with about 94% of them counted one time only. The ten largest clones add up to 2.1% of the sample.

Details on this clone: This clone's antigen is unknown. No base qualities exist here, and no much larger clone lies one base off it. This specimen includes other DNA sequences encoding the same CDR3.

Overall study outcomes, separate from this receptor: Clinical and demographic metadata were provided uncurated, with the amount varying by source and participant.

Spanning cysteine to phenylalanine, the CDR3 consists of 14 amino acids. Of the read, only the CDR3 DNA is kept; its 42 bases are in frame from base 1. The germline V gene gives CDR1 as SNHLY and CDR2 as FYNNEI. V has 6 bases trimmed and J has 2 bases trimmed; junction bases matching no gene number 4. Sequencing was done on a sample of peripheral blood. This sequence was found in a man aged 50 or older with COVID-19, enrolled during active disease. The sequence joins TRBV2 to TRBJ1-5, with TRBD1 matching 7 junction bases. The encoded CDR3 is CASSPGQGNQPQHF. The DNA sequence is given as TGTGCCAGCAGCCCTGGACAGGGCAATCAGCCCCAGCATTTT.